A single sample is the source of the 14 T cell receptor beta chains below, sequenced in a study of T cell repertoires in cytomegalovirus infection. Their target antigens are unknown. MiXCR, run by TCRdb on the reads, gives a single entry per CDR3 protein. The table includes 51,000 or so distinct CDR3 sequences, around 19% detected once. Sequencing was performed on CD8+ T cells from cultured PBMCs, taken from culture after CMV antigen stimulation. The receptors come from a human donor in good health (CMV status not recorded). Some clones in this sample may be carry-over from other donors' samples.

The table lists this clonotype with a few counts. The J gene is TRBJ1-2, the V gene TRBV28; TRBD1 matches 7 bases. The CDR3 runs to 15 residues. The ends lost 10 bases at V and 7 bases at J; junction bases unmatched: 18. Germline CDR1 MDHEN, CDR2 SYDVKM. The CDR3 DNA reads TGTGCCACGGAACCGGGGACAGCCGAGCGGATTGGCTACACCTTC. Amino acid sequence: CATEPGTAERIGYTF.

The V call is TRBV4-1, the J call TRBJ2-1, with D maybe TRBD2 (5 bases). This CDR3 spans 15 amino acids. The V gene lost 4 bases and the J gene lost 4 bases, with 14 bases spanning the gap. The V gene's germline CDR1 is MGHRA and CDR2 YSYEKL. The DNA of the CDR3 is TGCGCCAGCAGCCGGGAGCGGAATCCATACAATGAGCAGTTCTTC. Translation: CASSRERNPYNEQFF.

This clonotype was detected only a few times. J is TRBJ2-1 and V is TRBV5-4; D remains ambiguous. Deletions cut 3 bases from V and 15 bases from J, with 4 bases between. CDR1 is SGHNT and CDR2 is YYREEE in the germline V gene (reference sequence). This CDR3 spans 8 amino acids. Written as DNA, the CDR3 is TGTGCCAGCAGCTACGTGTTCTTC. It translates to CASSYVFF.

This chain joins TRBV7-2 and TRBJ2-3; 13 nucleotides match TRBD2. The CDR3 loop spans 15 amino acids. Germline assignment: CDR1 SGHTA and CDR2 FQGNSA. With V trimmed by 3 bases and J by 5 bases, 2 bases remained unmatched. The DNA of the CDR3 is TGTGCCAGCAGCTTGACTAGCGGGGGGTTAGATACGCAGTATTTT. Translation: CASSLTSGGLDTQYF.

At least ten counts were recorded for this clonotype. The chain has TRBV28 and TRBJ2-2, with D perhaps TRBD1 (6 bases). CDR1 and CDR2 (germline): MDHEN, SYDVKM. The CDR3 contains 14 residues. Trimming left V 6 bases short and J 2 bases short, with 10 bases between. CDR3 bases: TGTGCCAGCAGCTGGGGGCAAAACACCGGGGAGCTGTTTTTT. Translation gives CASSWGQNTGELFF. The variable domain in full, completed from reference TRBV28 and TRBJ2-2, reads DVKVTQSSRYLVKRTGEKVFLECVQDMDHENMFWYRQDPGLGLRLIYFSYDVKMKEKGDIPEGYSVSREKKERFSLILESASTNQTSMYLCASSWGQNTGELFFGEGSRLTVL.

This clonotype was seen many times. The chain is built from TRBV7-2 and TRBJ2-1, with 9 nucleotides matching TRBD2. V lost 1 base and J lost 7; bases outside the gene matches: 14. Germline CDR1 reads SGHTA; CDR2 reads FQGNSA. There are 18 residues in the CDR3. DNA for the CDR3: TGTGCCAGCAGCTTAGGTGCGGCGGGGGGGCCTAGATTGAATGAGCAGTTCTTC. It encodes CASSLGAAGGPRLNEQFF.

The chain is built from TRBV6-2 or TRBV6-3 and TRBJ1-4, with D perhaps matching TRBD1 (5 bases). CDR3 length equals 15 residues. Germline CDR1 and CDR2: MNHEY and SVGEGT. V was clipped by 6 bases and J by 4 bases, with 15 bases between them. CDR3 sequence: CASRTPGRINEKLFF. For the CDR3, the DNA is TGTGCCAGCAGAACTCCGGGACGGATTAATGAAAAACTGTTTTTT.

This clonotype appeared many times. This chain connects TRBV12-3 or TRBV12-4 to TRBJ1-3; D is possibly TRBD1 (5 bases). CDR3 length: 15 residues. The DNA of the CDR3 is TGTGCTCAGCCCAGGGCCGGCGGCTCTGGAAACACCATATATTTT. This translates into CAQPRAGGSGNTIYF.

Only a few counts were recorded for this clonotype. This chain uses TRBV13 with TRBJ1-1; D might be TRBD1 (6 bases). The CDR3 sequence is 18 residues long. V was pared by 0 bases and J by 6 bases, with 23 bases between. The germline gives CDR1 PRHDT, CDR2 FYEKMQ (reference sequence). The CDR3 here is CASSLGSLRGTPGPEAFF. The CDR3 region has the DNA TGTGCCAGCAGCTTAGGTTCTTTAAGGGGGACTCCAGGGCCTGAAGCTTTCTTT.

This clonotype appeared a few times. The chain's CDR3 is CASSLGGNDEQYF. Written as DNA, the CDR3 is TGTGCCAGCAGCTTAGGGGGGAACGACGAGCAGTACTTC. The genes are TRBV7-2 and TRBJ2-7, with D perhaps being TRBD1 or TRBD2 (5 bases each). Deletions cut 1 base from V and 5 bases from J, with 9 bases between. Germline V gene lookup returns CDR1 SGHTA and CDR2 FQGNSA. The CDR3 has 13 residues.

J is TRBJ1-1 and V is TRBV15; TRBD1 is a possible D gene (6 bases). The CDR3 sequence is 14 residues long. The germline V gene has CDR1 LNHNV and CDR2 YYDKDF (reference sequence). V was trimmed by 1 base and J by 5 bases, leaving 11 bases between them. The CDR3 loop is CATSRGGGWTEAFF. CDR3 in DNA: TGTGCCACCAGCAGAGGAGGGGGATGGACTGAAGCTTTCTTT.

The rearrangement uses TRBV7-9 and TRBJ1-4, with D possibly TRBD1 on 5 matching bases. Germline CDR1 and CDR2: SEHNR and FQNEAQ (reference sequence). The V and J ends lost 4 bases and 5 bases respectively, with 17 bases between them. This CDR3 spans 16 amino acids. CDR3 in amino acids: CASSSKFDSRNEKLFF. CDR3 nucleotides: TGTGCCAGCAGCTCCAAATTCGACAGTAGGAATGAAAAACTGTTTTTT.

In this sample, this clonotype turned up a few times. At one boundary the junction diverges from the germline segment, which might be a read error. The CDR3 loop reads CASSPFGGSYVQYF. The CDR3 nucleotides are TGTGCCAGCAGCCCCTTTGGGGGGAGTTACGTGCAGTACTTC. The V and J genes are TRBV7-3 and TRBJ2-7, with D perhaps TRBD2 (6 bases). The CDR3 runs to 14 residues. Germline CDR1 and CDR2: SGHTA and FQGTGA.

The chain recombines TRBV27 with TRBJ2-3; D is unresolved. The V end lost 6 bases, the J end lost 2 bases, and 15 bases lay between the germline ends. Germline assignment: CDR1 MNHEY and CDR2 SMNVEV (reference sequence). The CDR3 has 15 residues. The chain's CDR3 is CASREPTPATDTQYF. CDR3 sequence (DNA): TGTGCCAGCAGGGAACCAACGCCTGCCACAGATACGCAGTATTTT.